Each of the 3 T cell receptor beta chains below was sequenced from the same sample in a study of post-analysis software for immune sequencing data. The study, taken as a whole, reports: Patients used about five TRBV segments, including TRBV5-6, TRBV5-1 and TRBV20-1, more often than controls.

The library was made from cDNA and included unique molecular identifiers. TCRdb fed the PCR reads into MiXCR, producing one record per CDR3 protein. The sample shows 700,000 to 800,000 distinct CDR3 sequences, approximately 30% of them seen only once. For these TCRs, the target antigens are not known. The sample was blood. These receptors were collected from a girl aged 10-17 years with multiple sclerosis.

CDR3 sequence reads: CASSPDHQYEQYF. The DNA of the CDR3 is TGTGCCAGCAGTCCGGACCATCAGTACGAGCAGTACTTC. The chain joins TRBV28 to TRBJ2-7; D ambiguous. The CDR3 runs 13 residues. Germline CDR1 and CDR2: MDHEN and SYDVKM. V lost 5 bases, J lost 4 bases, and 12 bases lay in between.

This clonotype came up once. This chain uses TRBV12-1 with TRBJ2-1; the table calls TRBD2, which could not be checked here. TRBV12-1 is annotated as a pseudogene. The CDR3 has 16 amino acids. CDR3 protein: CASSVPTSGWNNEQFF. The CDR3 DNA follows: TGTGCCAGCAGCGTACCAACTAGCGGGTGGAACAATGAGCAGTTCTTC.

This clonotype was seen a few times. The rearrangement uses TRBV6-2 or TRBV6-3 and TRBJ2-1, with 7 nucleotides matching TRBD1. This CDR3 region has 18 residues. The junction had 15 bases not matched to a gene; V was cut back by 5 bases and J by 2 bases. CDR1 and CDR2 (germline): MNHEY, SVGEGT. CDR3 bases: TGTGCCAGCAGTCCGGACCTACACAGGGGCGAGACCTACAATGAGCAGTTCTTC. Translated, it gives CASSPDLHRGETYNEQFF.